The rows below give T cell receptor beta chains drawn from one sample of a study of cytomegalovirus exposure and HLA in healthy donors. Produced via immunoSEQ multiplex PCR; TCRdb's table is partial and in-frame only. This table holds some 120,000 clones, 70% found once. The source material was PBMCs. These receptors all stem from a man between 25 and 39 years old in good health and CMV-seropositive. The CDR3 runs from the conserved cysteine through the conserved F or W. The order of the fields is clone size, V gene, J gene, D gene, CDR3 DNA, CDR3 protein. D genes are given only for firm matches. Part of the rows lack a size; the others show once, few, many or a class for expanded clones.

size: NA
V: TRBV5-4
J: TRBJ2-2
D: NA
DNA: TGTGCCAGCAGTCTTACAGGTACCGGGGAGCTGTTTTTT
CDR3: CASSLTGTGELFF

size: few
V: TRBV5-4
J: TRBJ2-3
D: TRBD1
DNA: TGTGCCAGCAGCTCACAGGGGGCACGCACAGATACGCAGTATTTT
CDR3: CASSSQGARTDTQYF

size: NA
V: TRBV29-1
J: TRBJ1-2
D: TRBD1
DNA: TGCAGCGTTTCTACAGGGGAGGACTATGGCTACACCTTC
CDR3: CSVSTGEDYGYTF

size: NA
V: TRBV11-1
J: TRBJ2-1
D: NA
DNA: TGTGCCAGCAGCTTTTGGGGCGACAATGAGCAGTTCTTC
CDR3: CASSFWGDNEQFF

size: NA
V: TRBV10-3
J: TRBJ2-7
D: TRBD1
DNA: TGTGCCATCAGCCCAGACAGGGGGAGCTACGAGCAGTACTTC
CDR3: CAISPDRGSYEQYF

size: few
V: TRBV7-9
J: TRBJ1-1
D: TRBD1
DNA: TGTGCCAGCAGCTCACCCCGGGACAGGGGGCGCGGCACTGAAGCTTTCTTT
CDR3: CASSSPRDRGRGTEAFF

size: NA
V: TRBV21-1
J: TRBJ1-2
D: NA
DNA: TGTGCCAGCAGGATAAGGACAGTCTATGGCTACACCTTC
CDR3: CASRIRTVYGYTF

size: few
V: TRBV15
J: TRBJ2-5
D: NA
DNA: TGTGCCACCAGCAGAGATTCGGTTGGGGGGTTAGAGACCCAGTACTTC
CDR3: CATSRDSVGGLETQYF

size: NA
V: TRBV6-4
J: TRBJ1-1
D: TRBD1
DNA: TGTGCCAGCCCGAGCCCTGACAGGGCGAACACTGAAGCTTTCTTT
CDR3: CASPSPDRANTEAFF

size: NA
V: TRBV7-9
J: TRBJ1-1
D: NA
DNA: TGTGCCAGCAGCCTAGGGGCATTACAGGCTTTCTTT
CDR3: CASSLGALQAFF

size: NA
V: TRBV6-5
J: TRBJ2-3
D: TRBD1
DNA: TGTGCCAGCAGTTACCCAGACAGGGGCCCAGATACGCAGTATTTT
CDR3: CASSYPDRGPDTQYF

size: NA
V: TRBV4-1
J: TRBJ1-4
D: NA
DNA: TGCGCCAGCAGCCAAGAGGGGACAACAACTAATGAAAAACTGTTTTTT
CDR3: CASSQEGTTTNEKLFF

size: NA
V: TRBV5-1
J: TRBJ1-5
D: NA
DNA: TGCGCCAGCAGCTTGGATCCGGACAAGTATAGCAATCAGCCCCAGCATTTT
CDR3: CASSLDPDKYSNQPQHF

size: NA
V: TRBV27
J: TRBJ2-5
D: NA
DNA: TGTGCCAGCAGTTTCGACTGGAGTGGCCAAGAGACCCAGTACTTC
CDR3: CASSFDWSGQETQYF

size: NA
V: TRBV6-4
J: TRBJ1-2
D: NA
DNA: TGTGCCAGCTCCCCGGGGGTGCGGGGCCATGGCTACACCTTC
CDR3: CASSPGVRGHGYTF

size: NA
V: TRBV13
J: TRBJ2-2
D: NA
DNA: TGTGCCAGCAGCTTACAACCAGTCAGTCAGGGAAACACCGGGGAGCTGTTTTTT
CDR3: CASSLQPVSQGNTGELFF

size: few
V: TRBV29-1
J: TRBJ1-1
D: NA
DNA: TGCAGCGTTGAAGCCCAGGCGAACACTGAAGCTTTCTTT
CDR3: CSVEAQANTEAFF

size: NA
V: TRBV5-1
J: TRBJ1-1
D: NA
DNA: TGCGCCAGCAGCTGGGACCTCCGTGGGGGGAGGAACACTGAAGCTTTCTTT
CDR3: CASSWDLRGGRNTEAFF

size: NA
V: TRBV7-3
J: TRBJ2-6
D: NA
DNA: TGTGCCAGCAGCCCTTCGACAGTCTTCTCTGGGGCCAACGTCCTGACTTTC
CDR3: CASSPSTVFSGANVLTF

size: NA
V: TRBV7-2
J: TRBJ2-7
D: NA
DNA: TGTGCCAGCACCCCTTCTCGAGGCCAGCAGTACTTC
CDR3: CASTPSRGQQYF

size: NA
V: TRBV5-4
J: TRBJ1-2
D: TRBD1
DNA: TGTGCCAGCAGCAGAGACAGGGGCGGCTACACCTTC
CDR3: CASSRDRGGYTF

size: NA
V: TRBV7-9
J: TRBJ2-7
D: TRBD1
DNA: TGTGCCAGCAGCCTGACAGGGGGCGCAAACCACGAGCAGTACTTC
CDR3: CASSLTGGANHEQYF

size: NA
V: TRBV2
J: TRBJ2-7
D: NA
DNA: TGTGCCAGCAGAGACCCAGGGGTCCTCTCCTACGAGCAGTACTTC
CDR3: CASRDPGVLSYEQYF

size: few
V: TRBV6-5
J: TRBJ1-1
D: NA
DNA: TGTGCCAGCAGTTACGGGGGAGGAGAAGCTTTCTTT
CDR3: CASSYGGGEAFF

size: NA
V: TRBV6-5
J: TRBJ1-2
D: NA
DNA: TGTGCCAGCACTCCAGCCGGAGGAGGGCTAGAGGGCTACACCTTC
CDR3: CASTPAGGGLEGYTF

size: NA
V: TRBV29-1
J: TRBJ2-2
D: NA
DNA: TGCAGCGTTGCGTGGGAGAGCGGGGAGCTGTTTTTT
CDR3: CSVAWESGELFF

size: NA
V: TRBV9
J: TRBJ2-2
D: NA
DNA: TGTGCCAGCAGCGTAGGGACAGTCAACACCGGGGAGCTGTTTTTT
CDR3: CASSVGTVNTGELFF

size: NA
V: TRBV5-4
J: TRBJ2-2
D: TRBD2
DNA: TGTGCCAGCAGCCGCGGGACTAGCGGGAGGAGTAGGGCCGGGGAGCTGTTTTTT
CDR3: CASSRGTSGRSRAGELFF

size: NA
V: TRBV19
J: TRBJ1-2
D: NA
DNA: TGTGCCAGTAGCCCTCCCGGAGGGGACTATGGCTACACCTTC
CDR3: CASSPPGGDYGYTF

size: NA
V: TRBV4-3
J: TRBJ2-1
D: TRBD2
DNA: TGCGCCAGCAGCCAACCAATAGCGGGAGGAAACTCCTACAATGAGCAGTTCTTC
CDR3: CASSQPIAGGNSYNEQFF

size: NA
V: TRBV2
J: TRBJ1-1
D: NA
DNA: TGTGCCAGCAGGTTCGCGGGGCGGGACACTGAAGCTTTCTTT
CDR3: CASRFAGRDTEAFF

size: NA
V: TRBV5-1
J: TRBJ2-7
D: TRBD1
DNA: TGCGCCAGCAGCTGGACAGGTGGATTTTACGAGCAGTACTTC
CDR3: CASSWTGGFYEQYF

size: NA
V: TRBV18
J: TRBJ1-5
D: NA
DNA: TGTGCCAGCTCACCAGACAGCAATAGCAATCAGCCCCAGCATTTT
CDR3: CASSPDSNSNQPQHF

size: NA
V: TRBV28
J: TRBJ2-5
D: NA
DNA: TGTGCCAGCAGTTTGGTTACTGGAGAGACCCAGTACTTC
CDR3: CASSLVTGETQYF

size: NA
V: TRBV30
J: TRBJ1-1
D: NA
DNA: TGTGCCTGGAGCGCGGGCTCAGGTATGAACACTGAAGCTTTCTTT
CDR3: CAWSAGSGMNTEAFF

size: few
V: TRBV11-2
J: TRBJ1-1
D: TRBD1
DNA: TGTGCCAGCAGCTTATGGACAGGGATGAACACTGAAGCTTTCTTT
CDR3: CASSLWTGMNTEAFF

size: NA
V: TRBV30
J: TRBJ1-2
D: NA
DNA: TGTGCCTCGTCAGGGGCTGGCTACACCTTC
CDR3: CASSGAGYTF

size: NA
V: TRBV28
J: TRBJ2-1
D: TRBD2
DNA: TGTGCCAGCAGGGGGATAGCGGGAGAGGATGAGCAGTTCTTC
CDR3: CASRGIAGEDEQFF

size: NA
V: TRBV5-1
J: TRBJ2-1
D: TRBD2
DNA: TGCGCCAGCAGCTTCGGGACTAACTCCTACAATGAGCAGTTCTTC
CDR3: CASSFGTNSYNEQFF

size: NA
V: TRBV30
J: TRBJ1-1
D: NA
DNA: TGTGCCTGGAGTGTATCGGCAGGGTACACTGAAGCTTTCTTT
CDR3: CAWSVSAGYTEAFF